The clone carrying this T cell receptor (beta chain) was counted only a few times. Its antigen is not known. TCRalpha and TCRbeta libraries used 5'RACE with constant-segment primers and UMIs. MiXCR, applied by TCRdb to the 5' RACE reads, yields one record per CDR3 protein. The sample lists 350,000 to 500,000 distinct CDR3 sequences, over 15% occurring once. These data are taken from a study of T-cell memory formation after mild COVID-19. Broader study findings: CD8+ contracting clones occupied EMRA, while CD4+ ones occupied mainly CM and EM.

This CDR3 region has 15 residues. The germline gives CDR1 SGDLS, CDR2 YYNGEE. With 0 bases removed from V and 4 bases from J, the gap between germline ends came to 11 bases. Sequencing used PBMCs or a T cell subset sorted from them (not recorded which). The rearrangement links TRBV9 to TRBJ2-1; D may be TRBD1 (6 bases). The source is an adult woman who had mild COVID-19 (a few samples of this study predate the infection). Cell type and time point are not known. Written as DNA, the CDR3 is TGTGCCAGCAGCGTAGGGGGACAACAATACAATGAGCAGTTCTTC. It codes for CASSVGGQQYNEQFF. Combining the CDR3 with reference TRBV9 and TRBJ2-1 gives the whole variable domain DSGVTQTPKHLITATGQRVTLRCSPRSGDLSVYWYQQSLDQGLQFLIQYYNGEERAKGNILERFSAQQFPDLHSELNLSSLELGDSALYFCASSVGGQQYNEQFFGPGTRLTVL.